This T cell receptor beta chain was sequenced for a study of vaccination effects on CD4 cells after COVID-19. ViraFEST assay sequencing came after antigen-specific CD4+ T cells were expanded with viral peptide pools. Culture lasted 10 days before CD4+ T cell isolation. Each participant was given two doses of one vaccine (BNT162b2 or mRNA-1273). Concerning this clone itself: Its specificity is not known.

Germline V CDR1 and CDR2: SGHTA, FQGNSA. This CDR3 contains 14 residues. Trimming stripped 2 bases from V and 7 bases from J, with 15 bases between. Sequencing was performed with immunoSEQ multiplex PCR; in TCRdb, only in-frame clones are kept and a portion is missing. Of tens of thousands of clones detected, 75% to 85% appear once; the ten largest clones hold around 1.3%. The sequencing here drew on CD4+ T cells from PBMCs cultured with HCoV-229E spike peptides, taken after COVID-19 vaccination. The chain uses TRBV7-2 and TRBJ2-7, with a tentative D call TRBD2 (8 bases). This sequence was found in a human donor who received a COVID-19 vaccine. The CDR3 loop reads CASSLSSGDSEQYV. The CDR3 DNA sequence: TGTGCCAGCAGCTTAAGTAGCGGGGACAGTGAGCAGTACGTC.